Sequencing of this TCR beta chain was carried out in a study of blood T cell repertoires in COVID-19. Recovery meant two consecutive negative NP/OP PCR tests, professional clearance, or resolved symptoms. Trimming took 4 bases from V and 1 from J, leaving 17 bases between them. The germline gives CDR1 SGDLS, CDR2 YYNGEE. The CDR3 is made up of 16 amino acids. As processed by the authors: For nucleated cells, counts were estimated from reference gene primer amplification. Only in-frame clones appear in the TCRdb table, and some are missing; sequencing was by immunoSEQ multiplex PCR. Clone size and V and J calls were adopted from that table, with D and trimming inferred from the DNA. The sample holds just over 300,000 clones, roughly 88% seen once.

The V call is TRBV9, the J call TRBJ1-1; D is possibly TRBD1 (5 bases). The specimen was PBMCs or T cells enriched from blood (not recorded which). The TCR was taken from a man aged 30 to 45 who had recovered from COVID-19. This CDR3 reads CASSPRWGSKNTEAFF. The CDR3, as DNA: TGTGCCAGCAGCCCCCGGTGGGGCAGCAAGAACACTGAAGCTTTCTTT.